One sample yielded the 32 T cell receptor beta chains listed below, sequenced in a study of blood T cell repertoires in COVID-19. This table comes from immunoSEQ multiplex PCR, and its TCRdb copy is limited to in-frame clones, with some not included. The sample includes approximately 150,000 clones, 80% to 90% of them seen just once. Sequencing was performed on peripheral blood. These receptors all stem from a man in his fifties or sixties who had recovered from COVID-19.

The chain recombines TRBV27 with TRBJ1-2; 7 bases align to TRBD1. The CDR3 runs to 14 residues. The V segment lost 6 bases and the J segment 0 bases; nucleotides outside the gene matches: 4. Per germline, CDR1 MNHEY and CDR2 SMNVEV (reference sequence). This chain's CDR3 is CASSRGQANYGYTF. The CDR3 DNA reads TGTGCCAGCAGCAGAGGACAGGCTAACTATGGCTACACCTTC.

V usage is TRBV6-2 or TRBV6-3 and J usage is TRBJ2-7; 8 positions match TRBD2. This CDR3 comprises 14 residues. In germline, CDR1 is MNHEY, CDR2 SVGEGT. With V trimmed by 5 bases and J by 2 bases, 5 bases remained unmatched. Written as DNA, the CDR3 is TGTGCCAGCAGTAAAAGCGGGGGCGCCTACGAGCAGTACTTC. It specifies CASSKSGGAYEQYF.

This sequence joins TRBV15 and TRBJ1-2; 8 bases agree with TRBD1. Germline V gene sequence: CDR1 LNHNV, CDR2 YYDKDF (reference sequence). The CDR3 runs to 14 residues. J lost 12 bases, V lost 1 base, and 10 bases had no gene match. The CDR3 spells CATSRGGAGGQDTF. The DNA of the CDR3 is TGTGCCACCAGCAGAGGAGGGGCAGGGGGCCAAGACACCTTC.

The gene calls are TRBV12-5 and TRBJ2-3, with D possibly being TRBD1 (5 bases). V was clipped by 5 bases and J by 1 base, with 16 bases between them. The CDR3 extends over 16 amino acids. The germline V gene has CDR1 LGHNT and CDR2 FRNRAP. This chain's CDR3 is CASGPKVVGGTDTQYF. In DNA, the CDR3 is TGTGCTAGTGGTCCCAAAGTCGTAGGGGGCACAGATACGCAGTATTTT.

The chain is built from TRBV4-2 and TRBJ1-5; possibly TRBD1 for D (5 bases). The CDR3 contains 15 residues. V was cut by 0 bases and J by 4 bases, with 10 bases left in between. Germline CDR1 LGHNA, CDR2 YNFKEQ. The chain's CDR3 is CASSQEFRGNQPQHF. DNA for the CDR3: TGTGCCAGCAGCCAAGAATTTCGGGGGAATCAGCCCCAGCATTTT.

The CDR3 DNA follows: TGTGCCAGCAGCCACGAACAGGGGGCGCGCCCTGAAGCTTTCTTT. Translation: CASSHEQGARPEAFF. The rearrangement uses TRBV3-1 (or the pseudogene TRBV3-2) and TRBJ1-1, with 9 nucleotides matching TRBD1. J gave up 6 bases and V 3 bases, and 8 bases lay outside the gene matches. The CDR3 totals 15 residues. Germline V gene lookup returns CDR1 LGHDT and CDR2 YNNKEL (reference sequence).

This clone occurred a few times. This chain uses TRBV18 with TRBJ2-7, with D possibly matching TRBD2 (6 bases). CDR3 size: 15 residues. V was trimmed by 3 bases and J by 4 bases, leaving 16 bases between them. Looked up from germline, CDR1 is KGHSH and CDR2 is LQKENI. DNA of the CDR3: TGTGCCAGCTCACCGTACGGGGGTTTGACTTACGAGCAGTACTTC. It encodes CASSPYGGLTYEQYF.

The V and J genes are TRBV15 and TRBJ1-3; possible D gene TRBD1, 6 bases. Germline CDR1 and CDR2: LNHNV and YYDKDF (reference sequence). This CDR3 is built from 17 residues. The germline V and J ends were trimmed by 0 bases and 0 bases, with 12 bases remaining between them. The CDR3 spells CATSREVGGLSGNTIYF. The CDR3 DNA is TGTGCCACCAGCAGAGAAGTCGGGGGGCTCTCTGGAAACACCATATATTTT.

V is TRBV2 and J is TRBJ1-1; TRBD1 is a possible D gene (5 bases). V dropped 8 bases and J dropped 4 bases, with 14 bases sitting between them. The CDR3 is 13 residues long. Germline lookup yields CDR1 SNHLY and CDR2 FYNNEI. The DNA of the CDR3 is TGTGCCAGCGGGAGGGGATGGGGCACTGAAGCTTTCTTT. Encoded protein: CASGRGWGTEAFF.

The V and J genes are TRBV19 and TRBJ1-6; D may be TRBD1 (5 bases). The germline gives CDR1 LNHDA, CDR2 SQIVND (reference sequence). Deletions cut 5 bases from V and 5 bases from J, with 16 bases between. There are 16 residues in the CDR3. CDR3 in amino acids: CASSRGRVFDNSPLHF. In DNA form, the CDR3 reads TGTGCCAGTAGTCGCGGCAGGGTGTTCGATAATTCACCCCTCCACTTT.

V and J are TRBV14 and TRBJ2-2; D possibly corresponds to TRBD1 (5 bases). The CDR3 is made up of 15 amino acids. Trimming stripped 1 base from V and 2 bases from J, with 8 bases between. Germline CDR1 is SGHDN and CDR2 is FVKESK. CDR3 coding DNA: TGTGCCAGCAGCCAAGGCAGGGTAAACACCGGGGAGCTGTTTTTT. Its protein is CASSQGRVNTGELFF.

The rearrangement uses TRBV3-1 (or the pseudogene TRBV3-2) and TRBJ2-3; 12 bases line up with TRBD2. This CDR3 is built from 19 residues. Germline trimming cut 2 bases from V and 0 bases from J; bases unmatched to any gene: 9. Germline values: CDR1 LGHDT, CDR2 YNNKEL (reference sequence). The CDR3 loop reads CASSQTSSGGEPSTDTQYF. CDR3 bases: TGTGCCAGCAGCCAAACCTCTAGCGGGGGGGAACCTAGCACAGATACGCAGTATTTT.

The J gene is TRBJ1-5, the V gene TRBV29-1, with D maybe TRBD1 (5 bases). Between the trimmed V and J ends, which lost 8 bases and 1 base, there was a span of 9 bases. This CDR3 is 12 amino acids long. CDR1 is SQVTM, CDR2 ANQGSEA, per germline. CDR3 in amino acids: CSTKGSNQPQHF. CDR3 in DNA: TGCAGCACGAAGGGGAGCAATCAGCCCCAGCATTTT.

This sequence joins TRBV4-1 and TRBJ2-3; 11 bases match TRBD2. The ends lost 4 bases at V and 2 bases at J; junction bases unmatched: 8. Germline V gene lookup returns CDR1 MGHRA and CDR2 YSYEKL. CDR3 size: 17 residues. The CDR3 loop reads CASSLSLSGGATDTQYF. Written as DNA, the CDR3 is TGCGCCAGCAGCCTTAGCCTTAGCGGGGGGGCCACAGATACGCAGTATTTT.

The V gene is TRBV2, the J gene TRBJ2-5; TRBD1 aligns across 12 bases. Germline V gene sequence: CDR1 SNHLY, CDR2 FYNNEI. After removal of 7 bases from V and 6 bases from J, the junction contained 9 bases not matched to a gene. This CDR3 spans 15 amino acids. The CDR3: CASTGDRGPPKTQYF. The DNA of the CDR3 is TGTGCCAGCACCGGGGACAGGGGGCCCCCGAAGACCCAGTACTTC.

J is TRBJ1-1 and V is TRBV29-1; a possible D gene is TRBD1 (6 bases). Trimming pared 6 bases from V and 3 bases from J, leaving 14 bases between. Germline CDR1 and CDR2: SQVTM and ANQGSEA. This CDR3 spans 13 amino acids. DNA for the CDR3: TGCAGCGTAACTTTGGGGGCGTACACTGAAGCTTTCTTT. This translates into CSVTLGAYTEAFF.

V gene TRBV19 combines with J gene TRBJ2-5, with a possible D match to TRBD2 (5 bases). CDR1 is LNHDA, CDR2 SQIVND, per germline (reference sequence). CDR3 size: 13 residues. The V end was cut by 6 bases, the J end by 3 bases, with 11 bases between. The CDR3 protein is CASSKAREETQYF. The CDR3 bases are TGTGCCAGTAGCAAGGCGCGGGAAGAGACCCAGTACTTC.

This chain uses TRBV5-1 with TRBJ1-2; 10 bases align to TRBD1. The V and J ends lost 0 bases and 7 bases, in that order; junction bases with no gene match: 6. Germline CDR1 is SGHRS and CDR2 is YFSETQ. This CDR3 spans 15 amino acids. The CDR3 loop reads CASSLEGQGLGGYTF. DNA for the CDR3: TGCGCCAGCAGCTTGGAGGGACAGGGGCTTGGTGGCTACACCTTC.

The genes are TRBV5-1 and TRBJ2-7; 8 nucleotides match TRBD1. The CDR3 has 17 amino acids. Losses at the gene ends were 1 base for V and 0 bases for J; bases not matched to a gene: 9. Germline CDR1 is SGHRS and CDR2 is YFSETQ. CDR3 nucleotide sequence: TGCGCCAGCAGCTTGACACCCGGGACAGGAAACTCCTACGAGCAGTACTTC. It codes for CASSLTPGTGNSYEQYF.

The chain employs TRBV9 and TRBJ1-2; 8 bases line up with TRBD1. Germline CDR1 reads SGDLS; CDR2 reads YYNGEE. This CDR3 region has 13 residues. V lost 6 bases and J lost 6; bases outside the gene matches: 7. This CDR3 reads CASNPGQGHGYTF. The CDR3 DNA sequence: TGTGCCAGCAATCCCGGACAGGGACATGGCTACACCTTC.

The chain carries TRBV2 and TRBJ2-5; 13 nucleotides agree with TRBD2. The CDR3 is 15 residues long. The germline V gene has CDR1 SNHLY and CDR2 FYNNEI. V gave up 10 bases and J gave up 4 bases; unmatched junction bases: 9. The CDR3 region has the DNA TGTGCCACCCCCCGGACTAGCGGGGGAATAGAGACCCAGTACTTC. Its translation is CATPRTSGGIETQYF.

This rearrangement joins TRBV7-9 to TRBJ2-7; D not resolved. Germline loops: CDR1 SEHNR, CDR2 FQNEAQ (reference sequence). V dropped 1 base and J dropped 3 bases, with 7 bases sitting between them. The CDR3 runs to 13 residues. CDR3 amino acids: CASSLGQYYEQYF. The CDR3 DNA follows: TGTGCCAGCAGCTTAGGACAATACTACGAGCAGTACTTC.

This chain uses TRBV6-5 with TRBJ2-1; D is uncertain. Trimming shortened V by 9 bases and J by 2 bases, and 11 bases separated the two germline ends. The CDR3 totals 13 residues. Germline CDR1 and CDR2: MNHEY and SVGAGI. The CDR3 loop is CASNSAAYNEQFF. In nucleotides, the CDR3 is TGTGCCAGTAACAGTGCAGCCTACAATGAGCAGTTCTTC.

The chain combines TRBV5-1 with TRBJ2-1; 8 bases are a match to TRBD2. In germline, CDR1 is SGHRS, CDR2 YFSETQ. The trim removed 2 bases at V and 4 bases at J, leaving 2 bases unmatched. CDR3 length: 14 amino acids. CDR3 nucleotides: TGCGCCAGCAGCTTCCAGCGGGGGTACAATGAGCAGTTCTTC. Its protein product is CASSFQRGYNEQFF.

This chain joins TRBV5-1 and TRBJ1-6; D ambiguous. Germline V lookup: CDR1 SGHRS, CDR2 YFSETQ. V lost 7 bases and J lost 0, with 11 bases in between. CDR3 length: 15 amino acids. CDR3 in DNA: TGCGCCAGCGCTAGGGAGGGCTCCTATAATTCACCCCTCCACTTT. It specifies CASAREGSYNSPLHF. Filled out from reference TRBV5-1 and TRBJ1-6, the complete variable domain reads KAGVTQTPRYLIKTRGQQVTLSCSPISGHRSVSWYQQTPGQGLQFLFEYFSETQRNKGNFPGRFSGRQFSNSRSEMNVSTLELGDSALYLCASAREGSYNSPLHFGNGTRLTVT.

Written as DNA, the CDR3 is TGTGCCAGCAGAACCGGGACAAAAGCCTACGAGCAGTACTTC. This sequence encodes CASRTGTKAYEQYF. The V and J genes are TRBV6-5 and TRBJ2-7; D may be TRBD1 (6 bases). Between the trimmed V and J ends, which lost 6 bases and 2 bases, there was a span of 14 bases. Germline lookup yields CDR1 MNHEY and CDR2 SVGAGI. The CDR3 spans 14 residues.

The chain couples TRBV10-3 to TRBJ1-2, with D tentatively TRBD1 (6 bases). Per germline, CDR1 ENHRY and CDR2 SYGVKD. This CDR3 spans 14 amino acids. Trimming took 3 bases from V and 3 from J, leaving 11 bases between them. The CDR3 spells CAISEGQGYYGYTF. The CDR3 bases are TGTGCCATCAGTGAAGGGCAGGGGTACTATGGCTACACCTTC.

V gene TRBV5-1 combines with J gene TRBJ1-2; perhaps TRBD1 as D (5 bases). Trimming pared 2 bases from V and 4 bases from J, leaving 21 bases between. The CDR3 runs to 17 residues. The germline gives CDR1 SGHRS, CDR2 YFSETQ. The CDR3, as DNA: TGCGCCAGCAGCTTTGGGGGGGGAGAAACTACCCCCTATGGCTACACCTTC. It codes for CASSFGGGETTPYGYTF.

This clone was seen a single time. CDR3 protein: CASSQGGSVEAFF. DNA of the CDR3: TGTGCCAGCAGCCAAGGTGGTTCGGTAGAAGCTTTCTTT. V is TRBV14 and J is TRBJ1-1; D is unresolved. Trimming took off 1 base at V and 8 bases at J, with 11 bases between the two ends. This CDR3 is 13 amino acids long. Germline V gene sequence: CDR1 SGHDN, CDR2 FVKESK.

This clone was observed a few times. The chain employs TRBV7-9 and TRBJ2-7, with a tentative D call TRBD2 (6 bases). Germline CDR1 reads SEHNR; CDR2 reads FQNEAQ (reference sequence). Trimming stripped 0 bases from V and 7 bases from J, with 13 bases between. The CDR3 is 14 residues long. The CDR3 reads CASSLAGSAGEQYF. In DNA form, the CDR3 reads TGTGCCAGCAGCTTAGCGGGCTCGGCGGGAGAGCAGTACTTC.

The rearrangement joins TRBV11-2 to TRBJ2-7; a possible D gene is TRBD2 (5 bases). Germline V lookup: CDR1 SGHAT, CDR2 FQNNGV. V was trimmed by 4 bases and J by 2 bases, leaving 12 bases between them. This CDR3 is 14 amino acids long. The CDR3 region is CASSSGENTYEQYF. The CDR3 region has the DNA TGTGCCAGCAGCTCCGGGGAAAACACCTACGAGCAGTACTTC.

This chain links TRBV12-5 with TRBJ2-7; 7 bases align to TRBD1. Per the germline V gene, CDR1 is LGHNT and CDR2 is FRNRAP. Trimming removed 4 bases from V and 0 bases from J; junction bases left unmatched: 12. This CDR3 spans 17 amino acids. The CDR3 spells CASGYNVIQGSSYEQYF. For the CDR3, the DNA is TGTGCTAGTGGTTATAATGTAATACAGGGGAGCTCCTACGAGCAGTACTTC.